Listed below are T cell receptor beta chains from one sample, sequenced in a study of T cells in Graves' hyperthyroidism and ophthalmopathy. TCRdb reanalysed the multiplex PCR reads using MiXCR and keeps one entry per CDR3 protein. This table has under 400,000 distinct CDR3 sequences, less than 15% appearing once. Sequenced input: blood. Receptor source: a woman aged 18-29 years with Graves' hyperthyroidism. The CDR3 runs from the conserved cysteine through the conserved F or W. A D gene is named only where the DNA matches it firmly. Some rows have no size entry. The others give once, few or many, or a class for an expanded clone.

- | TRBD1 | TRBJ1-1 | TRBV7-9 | TGTGCCAGCAGCTCCTTCGGGACAGGATATCCGACTGAAGCTTTCTTT | CASSSFGTGYPTEAFF
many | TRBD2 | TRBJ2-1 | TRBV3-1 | TGTGCCAGCAGCCAAGGGCGGGGGGCTTACAATGAGCAGTTCTTC | CASSQGRGAYNEQFF
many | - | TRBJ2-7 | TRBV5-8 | TGTGCCAGCAGCTTGGCCAACGGGTACGAGCAGTACTTC | CASSLANGYEQYF
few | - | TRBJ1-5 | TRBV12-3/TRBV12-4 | TGCGCCAGCAGTGACAGCCTCACAGATACGCAGCATTTT | CASSDSLTDTQHF
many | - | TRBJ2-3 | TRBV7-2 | TGTGCCAGCAGCTTAGACCCAATGACAGATACGCAGTATTTT | CASSLDPMTDTQYF
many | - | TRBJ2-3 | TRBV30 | TGTGCCTGGAGGTCCTCTAGCACAGATACGCAGTATTTT | CAWRSSSTDTQYF
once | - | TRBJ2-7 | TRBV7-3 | TGTGCCTGCAGCCCCAGCTCCTACAATGAGCAGTACTTC | CACSPSSYNEQYF
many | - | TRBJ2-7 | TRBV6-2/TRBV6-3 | TGTGCCAGCAGTTACCCTCCGAACTACGAGCAGTACTTC | CASSYPPNYEQYF
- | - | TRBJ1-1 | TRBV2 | TGTGCCAGCAGTTACTCTGCGCAGGTGAACACTGAAGCTTTCTTT | CASSYSAQVNTEAFF
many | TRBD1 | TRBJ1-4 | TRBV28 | TGTGCCAGCAGTTTGGTCGGGACAGCCAAACTGTTTTTT | CASSLVGTAKLFF
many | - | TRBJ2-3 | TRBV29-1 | TGCAGCGTTATGGGGCACGCAGATACGCAGTATTTT | CSVMGHADTQYF
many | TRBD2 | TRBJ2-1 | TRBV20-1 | TGCAGTGCTAGCTCGGGGGGGGGCTACAATGAGCAGTTCTTC | CSASSGGGYNEQFF
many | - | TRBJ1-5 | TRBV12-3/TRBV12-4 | - | CASSFFGQGQPQHF
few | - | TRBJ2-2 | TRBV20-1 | TGCAGTGCTAGGGACTCCTGGAACACCGGGGAGCTGTTTTTT | CSARDSWNTGELFF
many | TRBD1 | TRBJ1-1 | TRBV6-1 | TGTGCCAGCAGTGAAAATCAGGGACAGGGTAACACTGAAGCTTTCTTT | CASSENQGQGNTEAFF
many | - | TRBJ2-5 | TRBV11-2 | TGTGCCAGCAGCTTAATGGGGCTCCTGCCGAGACAAGAGACCCAGTACTTC | CASSLMGLLPRQETQYF
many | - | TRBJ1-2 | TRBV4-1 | TGCGCCAGCAGCCAAGTTAACGACTATGGCTACACCTTC | CASSQVNDYGYTF
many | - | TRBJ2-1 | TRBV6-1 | TGTGCCAGCAGGGTTAGCGGCGGGTATAATGAGCAGTTCTTC | CASRVSGGYNEQFF
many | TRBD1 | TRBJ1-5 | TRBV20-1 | TGCAGTGCTCAGACAGGGGATCAGCCCCAGCATTTT | CSAQTGDQPQHF
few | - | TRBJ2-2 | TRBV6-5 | TGTGCCAGCAGTTACTCCTCCATGACCGGGCGAACCGGGGAGCTGTTTTTT | CASSYSSMTGRTGELFF
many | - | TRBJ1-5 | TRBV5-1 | TGCGCCAGCAGCTTGGACGGCAGTGGAAATCAGCCCCAGCATTTT | CASSLDGSGNQPQHF
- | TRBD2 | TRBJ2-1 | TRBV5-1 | TGCGCCAGCAGAGAGGGACTAGCGGGGAACAATGAGCAGTTCTTC | CASREGLAGNNEQFF
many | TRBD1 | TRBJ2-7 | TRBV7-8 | TGTGCCAGCAGCTTAGCGCGGGGGACAGGGGTCTACGAGCAGTACTTC | CASSLARGTGVYEQYF
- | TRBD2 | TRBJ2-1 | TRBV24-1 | TGTGCCACCAGTGATTACAGGACTAGCGGGAGCAATGAGCAGTTCTTC | CATSDYRTSGSNEQFF
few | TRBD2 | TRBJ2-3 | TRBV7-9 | TGTGCCAGCAGCTTAGCCCTACCTCCTAGCGGGGGATGGTATTTT | CASSLALPPSGGWYF
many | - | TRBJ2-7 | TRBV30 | TGTGCCTGGAGTGTCCTGACTAGAGGCGAGCAGTACTTC | CAWSVLTRGEQYF
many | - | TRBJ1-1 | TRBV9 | TGTGCCAGCAGCGTTACAGGGAGTGGTGAAGCTTTCTTT | CASSVTGSGEAFF
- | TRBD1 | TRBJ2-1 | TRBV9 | TGTGCCAGCAGCGTAGCGAGGACAGGGTATATTGAGCAGTTCTTC | CASSVARTGYIEQFF